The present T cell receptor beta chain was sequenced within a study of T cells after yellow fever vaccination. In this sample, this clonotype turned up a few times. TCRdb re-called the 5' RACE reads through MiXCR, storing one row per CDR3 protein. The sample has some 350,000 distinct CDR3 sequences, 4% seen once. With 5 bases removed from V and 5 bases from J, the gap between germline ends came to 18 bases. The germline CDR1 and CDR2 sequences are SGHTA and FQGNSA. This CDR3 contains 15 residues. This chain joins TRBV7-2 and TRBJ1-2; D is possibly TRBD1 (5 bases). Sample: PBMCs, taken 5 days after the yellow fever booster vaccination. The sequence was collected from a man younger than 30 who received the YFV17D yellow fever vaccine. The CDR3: CASSVYRDLWYGYTF. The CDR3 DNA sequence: TGTGCCAGCAGCGTCTACCGGGACTTGTGGTATGGCTACACCTTC.